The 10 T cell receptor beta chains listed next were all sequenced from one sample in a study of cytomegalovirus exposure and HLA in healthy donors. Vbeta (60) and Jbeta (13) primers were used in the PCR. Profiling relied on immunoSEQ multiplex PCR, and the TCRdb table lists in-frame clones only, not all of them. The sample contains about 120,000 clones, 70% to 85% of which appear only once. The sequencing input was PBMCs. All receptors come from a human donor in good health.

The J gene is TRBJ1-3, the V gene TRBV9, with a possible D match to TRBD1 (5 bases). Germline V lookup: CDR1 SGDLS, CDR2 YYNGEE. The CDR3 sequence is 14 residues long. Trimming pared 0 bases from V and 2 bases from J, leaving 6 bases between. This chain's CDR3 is CASSVEQAGNTIYF. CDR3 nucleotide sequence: TGTGCCAGCAGCGTAGAACAGGCTGGAAACACCATATATTTT.

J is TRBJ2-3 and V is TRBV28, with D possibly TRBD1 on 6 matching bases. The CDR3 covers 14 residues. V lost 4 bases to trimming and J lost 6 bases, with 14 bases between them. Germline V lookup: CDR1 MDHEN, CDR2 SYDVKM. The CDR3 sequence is CASSSRGSADTQYF. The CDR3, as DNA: TGTGCCAGCAGTTCCAGGGGCTCGGCGGATACGCAGTATTTT.

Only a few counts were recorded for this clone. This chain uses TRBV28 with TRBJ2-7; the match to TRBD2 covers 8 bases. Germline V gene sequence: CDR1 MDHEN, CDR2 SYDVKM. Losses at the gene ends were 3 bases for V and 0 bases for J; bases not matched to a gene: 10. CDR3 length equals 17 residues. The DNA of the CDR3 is TGTGCCAGCAGTTTCGACACTAGCGGCACAAGCTCCTACGAGCAGTACTTC. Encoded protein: CASSFDTSGTSSYEQYF.

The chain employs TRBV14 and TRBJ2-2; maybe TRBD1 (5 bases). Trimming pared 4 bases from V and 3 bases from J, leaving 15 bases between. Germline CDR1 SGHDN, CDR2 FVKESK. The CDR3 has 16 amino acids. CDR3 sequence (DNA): TGTGCCAGCAGCCCCGACTTCGACAGTTACACCGGGGAGCTGTTTTTT. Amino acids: CASSPDFDSYTGELFF. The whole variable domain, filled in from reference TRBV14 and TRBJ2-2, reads EAGVTQFPSHSVIEKGQTVTLRCDPISGHDNLYWYRRVMGKEIKFLLHFVKESKQDESGMPNNRFLAERTGGTYSTLKVQPAELEDSGVYFCASSPDFDSYTGELFFGEGSRLTVL.

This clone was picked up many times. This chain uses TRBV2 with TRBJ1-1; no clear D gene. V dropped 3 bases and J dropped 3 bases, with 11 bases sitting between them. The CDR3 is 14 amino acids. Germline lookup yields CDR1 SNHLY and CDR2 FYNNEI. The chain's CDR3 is CASSDDAGDTEAFF. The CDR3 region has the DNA TGTGCCAGCAGTGACGACGCAGGTGACACTGAAGCTTTCTTT.

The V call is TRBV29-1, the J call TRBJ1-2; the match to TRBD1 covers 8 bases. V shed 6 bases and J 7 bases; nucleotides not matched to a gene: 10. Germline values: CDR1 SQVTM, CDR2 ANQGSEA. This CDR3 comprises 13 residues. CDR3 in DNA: TGCAGCGTGGGGCAGGGGGCGGGCGTTGGCTACACCTTC. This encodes CSVGQGAGVGYTF.

CDR3 sequence reads: CASSQQGAGYNSPLHF. The CDR3 nucleotides are TGTGCCAGCAGCCAACAGGGGGCTGGCTATAATTCACCCCTCCACTTT. The chain joins TRBV7-3 to TRBJ1-6, with 9 bases lining up with TRBD1. CDR3 length: 16 residues. CDR1 is SGHTA, CDR2 FQGTGA, per germline. With V trimmed by 5 bases and J by 3 bases, 5 bases remained unmatched.

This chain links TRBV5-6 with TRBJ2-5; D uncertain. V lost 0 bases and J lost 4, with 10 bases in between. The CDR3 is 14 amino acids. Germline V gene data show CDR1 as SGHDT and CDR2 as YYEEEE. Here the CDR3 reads CASSLARYGETQYF. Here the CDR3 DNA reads TGTGCCAGCAGCTTGGCGCGGTATGGAGAGACCCAGTACTTC.

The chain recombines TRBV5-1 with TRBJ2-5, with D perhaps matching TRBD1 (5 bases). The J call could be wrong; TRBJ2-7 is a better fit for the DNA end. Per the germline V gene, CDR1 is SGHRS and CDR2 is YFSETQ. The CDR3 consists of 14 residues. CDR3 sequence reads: CASSLGQRPYEQYF. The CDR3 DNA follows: TGCGCCAGCAGCTTGGGACAGCGCCCCTACGAGCAGTACTTC.

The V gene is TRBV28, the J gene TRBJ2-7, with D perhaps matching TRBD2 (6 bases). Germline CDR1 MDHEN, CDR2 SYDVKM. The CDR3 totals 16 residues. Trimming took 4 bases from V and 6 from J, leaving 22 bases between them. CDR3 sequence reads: CASSYSPSAGSGEQYF. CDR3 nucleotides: TGTGCCAGCAGTTACTCCCCTTCGGCGGGGAGCGGCGAGCAGTACTTC.